These T cell receptor beta chains were read from a single sample in a study of blood T cell repertoires in COVID-19. Libraries were prepared by immunoSEQ multiplex PCR; TCRdb keeps only in-frame clonotypes and omits some of them. The top ten hold approximately 0.8% of the sample, which has under 250,000 clones, about 90% seen once. The specimen sequenced was peripheral blood. The source is a man younger than 40 with COVID-19, enrolled during active disease. The CDR3 runs from the conserved cysteine through the conserved F or W.

TRBJ2-1	TRBV7-9	CASSRGGSSYNEQFF
TRBJ1-3	TRBV7-6	CASSLAIGTAGNTIYF
TRBJ1-1	TRBV7-9	CASSPRQGGADTEAFF
TRBJ1-2	TRBV2	CASSAQGLDYGYTF
TRBJ2-3	TRBV6-6	CASSRLPPAGAGDTQYF
TRBJ2-1	TRBV6-5	CASSRDRGGYNEQFF
TRBJ1-2	TRBV10-2	CASRDREWDYGYTF
TRBJ2-5	TRBV9	CASSGPRDSRTEYF
TRBJ1-1	TRBV6-5	CASSYSAFGGTEAFF
TRBJ1-3	TRBV3-1/TRBV3-2	CASSQDSTSGNTIYF
TRBJ1-4	TRBV7-9	CASTLTGRGEKLFF
TRBJ2-3	TRBV5-4	CASSLAGLRTDTQYF
TRBJ1-1	TRBV29-1	CSACLTDNTEAFF
TRBJ1-2	TRBV6-5	CASSQGRANYGYTF
TRBJ2-1	TRBV4-2	CASSQSGPPGLAYNEQFF
TRBJ1-1	TRBV12-5	CASGLYDVATEAFF
TRBJ1-2	TRBV19	CASSAWEYGYTF
TRBJ1-1	TRBV5-6	CASSLGETGGVAFF
TRBJ2-7	TRBV28	CASRLSGGGYEQYF
TRBJ2-7	TRBV6-5	CASSYSDGTYEQYF
TRBJ2-1	TRBV7-9	CASSPRMEGWTYNEQFF
TRBJ2-3	TRBV6-6	CASSPGTSGGGVSDTQYF
TRBJ2-7	TRBV2	CATKPGQGAYEQYF
TRBJ1-2	TRBV27	CASSFTGESSYGYTF
TRBJ2-3	TRBV9	CASSASTDTQYF
TRBJ2-1	TRBV7-9	CASSLRGANEQFF
TRBJ1-2	TRBV5-1	CASSPGTELIGYTF
TRBJ2-3	TRBV6-1	CASSDTPPKRGGRTDTQYF
TRBJ2-7	TRBV5-6	CASSLSGVTYEQYF
TRBJ2-3	TRBV3-1/TRBV3-2	CASSQDSPYTDTQYF
TRBJ1-1	TRBV7-9	CASSPLTGNTEAFF
TRBJ2-3	TRBV12-3/TRBV12-4	CASSLGEGGKYF
TRBJ2-1	TRBV5-1	CASSLEGANYNEQFF
TRBJ2-2	TRBV12-3/TRBV12-4	CASSFRSGGELFF
TRBJ1-2	TRBV7-2	CANQVFFYGYTF
TRBJ1-2	TRBV28	CASSSPTDTYGYTF
TRBJ2-3	TRBV4-1	CASSQALRQAASTDTQYF
TRBJ1-4	TRBV5-1	CASSLGPRATNEKLFF
TRBJ1-5	TRBV9	CASSDQGLSEQPQHF
TRBJ2-2	TRBV6-5	CASSRDRNTGELFF
TRBJ2-5	TRBV10-2	CASSGQGEETQYF
TRBJ2-5	TRBV5-6	CASSPPLRETQYF
TRBJ1-3	TRBV13	CASSFREGTLSGNTIYF
TRBJ2-5	TRBV2	CASSEWGGQGRETQYF
TRBJ2-5	TRBV5-1	CASSLTGAIRETQYF
TRBJ2-3	TRBV5-6	CASRYRGPDTQYF
TRBJ1-2	TRBV29-1	CSVEGANTNYGYTF
TRBJ2-5	TRBV2	CASSEAGLAQETQYF
TRBJ2-7	TRBV5-1	CASSLTGSSYEQYF